This passage covers 28 T cell receptor beta chains from one sample sequenced in a study of blood T cell repertoires in COVID-19. Sequencing used immunoSEQ multiplex PCR; TCRdb keeps in-frame clones, though not all of them. The sample has over 120,000 clones; 81% are singletons. Sequencing was carried out using peripheral blood. Receptor source: a human donor in a cohort sampled during active COVID-19.

The J gene is TRBJ1-2, the V gene TRBV20-1, with 9 bases fitting TRBD1. Germline V gene data show CDR1 as DFQATT and CDR2 as SNEGSKA (reference sequence). The ends lost 3 bases at V and 5 bases at J; junction bases unmatched: 4. This CDR3 has 13 residues. CDR3 region: CSASRQGGYGYTF. Here the CDR3 DNA reads TGCAGTGCTAGTAGACAGGGGGGTTATGGCTACACCTTC.

The chain has TRBV3-1 (or the pseudogene TRBV3-2) and TRBJ2-3, with D perhaps TRBD1 (5 bases). Germline-derived CDR1 and CDR2 are LGHDT and YNNKEL (reference sequence). Between the trimmed V and J ends, which lost 3 bases and 6 bases, there was a span of 7 bases. The CDR3 consists of 12 residues. The CDR3 loop is CASSQSGDTQYF. Here the CDR3 DNA reads TGTGCCAGCAGCCAGTCAGGGGATACGCAGTATTTT.

The genes are TRBV7-8 and TRBJ1-1, with 7 bases identical to TRBD1. This CDR3 comprises 16 residues. Germline CDR1 reads SGHVS; CDR2 reads FQNEAQ. V lost 3 bases to trimming and J lost 4 bases; unmatched junction nucleotides: 11. The CDR3 DNA sequence: TGTGCCAGCAGCTTGGGAGCGACAGGGACGCGCACTGAAGCTTTCTTT. Its protein is CASSLGATGTRTEAFF. Full variable domain (rest looked up from reference TRBV7-8 and TRBJ1-1): GAGVSQSPRYKVAKRGQDVALRCDPISGHVSLFWYQQALGQGPEFLTYFQNEAQLDKSGLPSDRFFAERPEGSVSTLKIQRTQQEDSAVYLCASSLGATGTRTEAFFGQGTRLTVV.

The chain couples TRBV6-2 or TRBV6-3 to TRBJ2-7, with 14 bases that match TRBD2. CDR3 length: 19 amino acids. Unmatched junction bases numbered 12, after V lost 0 bases and J lost 5 bases. Germline loops: CDR1 MNHEY, CDR2 SVGEGT. Written as DNA, the CDR3 is TGTGCCAGCAGTTACTCCGGGACATCCGGGACTAGCGGGAGCCACGAGCAGTACTTC. Translating it yields CASSYSGTSGTSGSHEQYF.

The chain has TRBV27 and TRBJ2-7; TRBD2 matches at 8 bases. This CDR3 contains 15 residues. The germline V gene has CDR1 MNHEY and CDR2 SMNVEV (reference sequence). V was pared by 0 bases and J by 2 bases, with 3 bases of the junction left unmatched. This CDR3 is CASSLSLGLAYEQYF. The CDR3 bases are TGTGCCAGCAGTTTATCGTTGGGACTAGCCTACGAGCAGTACTTC.

The chain recombines TRBV9 with TRBJ2-2; 7 nucleotides align to TRBD2. Germline V gene lookup returns CDR1 SGDLS and CDR2 YYNGEE. Germline trimming cut 0 bases from V and 0 bases from J; bases unmatched to any gene: 8. This CDR3 has 18 residues. The CDR3 is CASSVDSQRDANTGELFF. CDR3 sequence (DNA): TGTGCCAGCAGCGTAGATAGCCAGCGGGACGCGAACACCGGGGAGCTGTTTTTT.

V usage is TRBV19 and J usage is TRBJ2-3; D ambiguous. The V gene lost 4 bases and the J gene lost 4 bases, with 9 bases spanning the gap. The CDR3 covers 13 residues. The germline gives CDR1 LNHDA, CDR2 SQIVND (reference sequence). CDR3 DNA: TGTGCCAGTAGTACTCCCCCCGCAGATACGCAGTATTTT. Translating it yields CASSTPPADTQYF. Complete variable domain (other parts from reference TRBV19 and TRBJ2-3): DGGITQSPKYLFRKEGQNVTLSCEQNLNHDAMYWYRQDPGQGLRLIYYSQIVNDFQKGDIAEGYSVSREKKESFPLTVTSAQKNPTAFYLCASSTPPADTQYFGPGTRLTVL.

The chain is built from TRBV7-2 and TRBJ1-2; D call uncertain. The germline V and J ends were trimmed by 5 bases and 2 bases, with 18 bases remaining between them. Germline V gives CDR1 SGHTA, CDR2 FQGNSA. CDR3 length: 16 residues. CDR3 residues: CASSLTPGGFNYGYTF. CDR3 nucleotides: TGTGCCAGCAGCCTAACCCCGGGAGGGTTCAACTATGGCTACACCTTC. The variable domain in full, with the rest retrieved from reference TRBV7-2 and TRBJ1-2, is GAGVSQSPSNKVTEKGKDVELRCDPISGHTALYWYRQSLGQGLEFLIYFQGNSAPDKSGLPSDRFSAERTGGSVSTLTIQRTQQEDSAVYLCASSLTPGGFNYGYTFGSGTRLTVV.

The CDR3 sequence: CSVVSHSTDTQYF. In DNA, the CDR3 is TGCAGCGTTGTGTCACATAGCACAGATACGCAGTATTTT. The V and J genes are TRBV29-1 and TRBJ2-3; the D is unclear. There are 13 residues in the CDR3. The ends were cut back, 4 bases at V and 0 bases at J, with 8 bases in the middle. Germline CDR1 and CDR2: SQVTM and ANQGSEA.

CDR3 amino acids: CASSDPGQEIYMNTEAFF. In DNA form, the CDR3 reads TGCGCCAGCAGTGACCCGGGACAGGAGATTTACATGAACACTGAAGCTTTCTTT. The chain is built from TRBV10-2 and TRBJ1-1; 8 nucleotides line up with TRBD1. The germline V gene has CDR1 WSHSY and CDR2 SAAADI. The CDR3 sequence is 18 residues long. Trimming at V came to 3 bases and at J to 0 bases, leaving 12 bases not matched to a gene.

The J gene is TRBJ2-7, the V gene TRBV6-5; possible D gene TRBD1, 5 bases. V gave up 10 bases and J gave up 2 bases, with 15 bases separating them. Germline loops: CDR1 MNHEY, CDR2 SVGAGI. There are 13 residues in the CDR3. CDR3 protein: CATDSDRPYEQYF. The CDR3 nucleotides are TGTGCCACCGATTCAGACAGACCCTACGAGCAGTACTTC.

This clone has a single count. The V call is TRBV19, the J call TRBJ2-7, with TRBD1 matching over 9 bases. With V trimmed by 1 base and J by 2 bases, 0 bases remained unmatched. CDR3 size: 14 residues. Germline-derived CDR1 and CDR2 are LNHDA and SQIVND (reference sequence). The CDR3 spells CASSIGTGAYEQYF. The CDR3 region has the DNA TGTGCCAGTAGTATAGGGACAGGGGCCTACGAGCAGTACTTC.

The CDR3 region is CASSANTGNLYEQYF. The CDR3 nucleotides read TGTGCCAGTAGTGCCAATACAGGTAACCTCTACGAGCAGTACTTC. The chain uses TRBV19 and TRBJ2-7, with a possible D match to TRBD1 (5 bases). Trimming took off 5 bases at V and 3 bases at J, with 17 bases between the two ends. Germline V gene sequence: CDR1 LNHDA, CDR2 SQIVND (reference sequence). The CDR3 length is 15 residues. The variable domain in full, completed from reference TRBV19 and TRBJ2-7, reads DGGITQSPKYLFRKEGQNVTLSCEQNLNHDAMYWYRQDPGQGLRLIYYSQIVNDFQKGDIAEGYSVSREKKESFPLTVTSAQKNPTAFYLCASSANTGNLYEQYFGPGTRLTVT.

V usage is TRBV7-9 and J usage is TRBJ2-7; weak D call: TRBD2 (5 bases). Trimming removed 11 bases at V and 0 bases at J, with 11 bases between. This CDR3 has 12 residues. Germline CDR1 and CDR2: SEHNR and FQNEAQ (reference sequence). The CDR3 coding sequence is TGTGCCGGAAAGGGAGACTCCTACGAGCAGTACTTC. Encoded protein: CAGKGDSYEQYF.

This sequence joins TRBV7-9 and TRBJ2-6; the D gene is possibly TRBD2 (5 bases). Germline V lookup: CDR1 SEHNR, CDR2 FQNEAQ (reference sequence). The CDR3 spans 16 residues. Trimming took off 4 bases at V and 0 bases at J, with 10 bases between the two ends. This CDR3 reads CASSSSWHSGANVLTF. The CDR3 DNA reads TGTGCCAGCAGCTCTAGCTGGCACTCTGGGGCCAACGTCCTGACTTTC.

CDR3 loop: CASSLTGPDTQYF. The DNA of the CDR3 is TGTGCCAGCTCACTGACAGGACCAGATACGCAGTATTTT. The chain uses TRBV18 and TRBJ2-3; D might be TRBD1 (6 bases). The CDR3 consists of 13 residues. Germline V gene sequence: CDR1 KGHSH, CDR2 LQKENI. Trimming took off 4 bases at V and 4 bases at J, with 9 bases between the two ends.

This clone was seen a single time. The rearrangement joins TRBV7-9 to TRBJ2-2; possible D gene TRBD1, 5 bases. Germline V lookup: CDR1 SEHNR, CDR2 FQNEAQ (reference sequence). The CDR3 contains 16 residues. The V and J ends lost 1 base and 6 bases respectively, with 15 bases between them. CDR3 nucleotides: TGTGCCAGCAGCTTAGGGGTTTCAGGGCCGGCCGGGGAGCTGTTTTTT. Its protein product is CASSLGVSGPAGELFF.

This chain's CDR3 is CASSPVADYGYTF. CDR3 nucleotide sequence: TGTGCCAGCTCACCAGTTGCGGACTATGGCTACACCTTC. The chain combines TRBV18 with TRBJ1-2; unclear D gene. The CDR3 runs to 13 residues. Per germline, CDR1 KGHSH and CDR2 LQKENI. V was pared by 2 bases and J by 3 bases, with 7 bases between.

The chain carries TRBV5-1 and TRBJ2-5; 12 nucleotides line up with TRBD2. Germline CDR1 is SGHRS and CDR2 is YFSETQ. V trimming: 6 bases; J trimming: 4 bases; junction bases outside the gene matches: 7. CDR3 size: 15 residues. CDR3 coding DNA: TGCGCCAGCACGAGCCTAGCGGGAGGGTTAGAGACCCAGTACTTC. Translated: CASTSLAGGLETQYF. The variable domain in full, with the rest retrieved from reference TRBV5-1 and TRBJ2-5, is KAGVTQTPRYLIKTRGQQVTLSCSPISGHRSVSWYQQTPGQGLQFLFEYFSETQRNKGNFPGRFSGRQFSNSRSEMNVSTLELGDSALYLCASTSLAGGLETQYFGPGTRLLVL.

This clone has just one count. The DNA of the CDR3 is TGTGCCATCAGCCCCGACGGGGGGGTCGTCGCAGATACGCAGTATTTT. This encodes CAISPDGGVVADTQYF. V gene TRBV10-3 combines with J gene TRBJ2-3, with 8 bases lining up with TRBD2. Germline V gene sequence: CDR1 ENHRY, CDR2 SYGVKD. V trimming: 6 bases; J trimming: 4 bases; junction bases outside the gene matches: 12. The CDR3 is made up of 16 amino acids.

The CDR3 bases are TGCAGCGTTGAAGAACTTAGACACTGGGAGACCCAGTACTTC. Translated, it gives CSVEELRHWETQYF. The V gene is TRBV29-1, the J gene TRBJ2-5; D remains unclear. The CDR3 consists of 14 residues. The V and J ends lost 0 bases and 5 bases respectively, with 13 bases between them. Germline CDR1 is SQVTM and CDR2 is ANQGSEA.

V is TRBV18 and J is TRBJ2-2; TRBD1 matches 7 bases. CDR1 is KGHSH and CDR2 is LQKENI in the germline V gene. The CDR3 is 15 residues long. J was trimmed by 5 bases and V by 2 bases; bases with no gene match: 5. The CDR3 protein is CASSPGQVGTGELFF. In DNA, the CDR3 is TGTGCCAGCTCACCAGGACAGGTGGGGACCGGGGAGCTGTTTTTT.

This clone turned up a few times. The chain has TRBV5-1 and TRBJ2-1; 9 bases map to TRBD1. The germline V gene encodes CDR1 SGHRS and CDR2 YFSETQ. This CDR3 is 16 amino acids long. The trim removed 4 bases at V and 8 bases at J, leaving 13 bases unmatched. This chain's CDR3 is CASSERWTGEDHEQFF. CDR3 bases: TGCGCCAGCAGCGAGAGGTGGACAGGGGAGGACCATGAGCAGTTCTTC.

The chain links TRBV4-3 to TRBJ2-3; TRBD2 matches at 10 bases. The V gene's germline CDR1 is LGHNA and CDR2 YSLEER. The V segment lost 1 base and the J segment 5 bases; nucleotides outside the gene matches: 9. CDR3 size: 17 residues. The CDR3, as DNA: TGCGCCAGCAGCCAAGGGGCTAGCGGGAGCGGGGGAGATACGCAGTATTTT. This encodes CASSQGASGSGGDTQYF.

This clone was seen more than once but under ten times. This chain joins TRBV10-3 and TRBJ2-1; 16 positions match TRBD2. Per the germline V gene, CDR1 is ENHRY and CDR2 is SYGVKD. The V and J ends lost 7 bases and 10 bases, in that order; junction bases with no gene match: 7. The CDR3 runs to 15 residues. CDR3 protein: CAIKGTSGRAAEQFF. CDR3 bases: TGTGCCATCAAGGGGACTAGCGGGAGGGCAGCCGAGCAGTTCTTC.

The CDR3 coding sequence is TGTGCCACCACCGGAGGGACAGGGGCCTACAATGAGCAGTTCTTC. Its protein is CATTGGTGAYNEQFF. This chain connects TRBV24-1 to TRBJ2-1, with 10 positions matching TRBD1. Germline loops: CDR1 KGHDR, CDR2 SFDVKD. Trimming removed 8 bases from V and 2 bases from J; junction bases left unmatched: 5. CDR3 length: 15 residues.

The CDR3, as DNA: TGTGCCAGCTCACCACTGGAAGGGGGCGTTCAGCCCCAGCATTTT. It is translated as CASSPLEGGVQPQHF. The chain is built from TRBV18 and TRBJ1-5; TRBD1 matches at 7 bases. Unmatched junction bases numbered 6, after V lost 1 base and J lost 6 bases. Germline lookup yields CDR1 KGHSH and CDR2 LQKENI. The CDR3 consists of 15 residues.

The chain recombines TRBV7-3 with TRBJ2-1; D is unresolved. Germline assignment: CDR1 SGHTA and CDR2 FQGTGA. The CDR3 is 12 residues long. The V end was cut by 4 bases, the J end by 9 bases, with 10 bases between. CDR3 nucleotide sequence: TGTGCCAGCAGCTCCTACGGCGGTGAGCAGTTCTTC. Translation: CASSSYGGEQFF.